Listed below are T cell receptor beta chains from one sample, sequenced in a study of cytomegalovirus exposure and HLA in healthy donors. The data were produced by immunoSEQ multiplex PCR, yet TCRdb's version contains in-frame clones alone and is incomplete. The profile shows fewer than 150,000 clones, 82% of them singletons. The specimen was PBMCs. The receptors shown here come from a male donor in good health and CMV-seronegative. Each CDR3 is given with its conserved first and last residue. The D gene is left open where the match is weak. Some rows mark clone size as missing; the rest say once, few, many or name a class of expanded clone.

NA NA TRBJ1-3 TRBV2 CARGVSGNTIYF TGTGCCAGAGGGGTCTCTGGAAACACCATATATTTT
NA few TRBJ1-2 TRBV15 CATSSGLRVGYTF TGTGCCACCAGCAGTGGCTTGAGGGTTGGCTACACCTTC
TRBD2 NA TRBJ2-5 TRBV4-3 CASSQAGGFTETQYF TGCGCCAGCAGCCAAGCGGGAGGCTTCACGGAGACCCAGTACTTC
NA NA TRBJ2-7 TRBV9 CASSGGLESSEQYF TGTGCCAGCAGCGGCGGTTTGGAGTCCAGCGAGCAGTACTTC
NA NA TRBJ2-3 TRBV7-9 CASSLQAGTTDTQYF TGTGCCAGCAGCTTACAGGCGGGGACCACAGATACGCAGTATTTT
NA NA TRBJ2-7 TRBV6-5 CASSYANSLTYEQYF TGTGCCAGCAGTTACGCAAACAGTCTAACCTACGAGCAGTACTTC
NA few TRBJ1-5 TRBV4-3 CASSQVRGNYQPQHF TGCGCCAGCAGCCAAGTTCGGGGAAATTATCAGCCCCAGCATTTT
NA NA TRBJ1-1 TRBV23-1 CASTARKANTEAFF TGCGCCAGCACTGCGCGGAAAGCGAACACTGAAGCTTTCTTT
TRBD1 NA TRBJ1-2 TRBV27 CASSRTGANYGYTF TGTGCCAGCAGCCGGACAGGAGCTAACTATGGCTACACCTTC
NA once TRBJ1-2 TRBV7-2 CASSLISSPNYGYTF TGTGCCAGCAGCTTAATTAGTTCGCCCAACTATGGCTACACCTTC
NA NA TRBJ1-1 TRBV6-1 CASIQGPSNTEAFF TGTGCCAGCATCCAGGGCCCGTCGAACACTGAAGCTTTCTTT
NA NA TRBJ1-1 TRBV20-1 CSARTESAFF TGCAGTGCGAGGACAGAATCAGCTTTCTTT
NA NA TRBJ2-5 TRBV5-1 CASSLLAEETQYF TGCGCCAGCAGCTTGCTCGCGGAAGAGACCCAGTACTTC
TRBD2 NA TRBJ2-1 TRBV5-1 CASSLLGLGLNEQFF TGCGCCAGCAGCTTGTTGGGACTAGGCCTCAATGAGCAGTTCTTC
NA NA TRBJ1-1 TRBV7-8 CASRRGAVMNTEAFF TGTGCCAGCCGGCGGGGGGCGGTAATGAACACTGAAGCTTTCTTT
TRBD2 NA TRBJ2-1 TRBV11-2 CASSLDQRELFF TGTGCCAGCAGCTTAGACCAGCGGGAGTTGTTCTTC
TRBD2 NA TRBJ2-3 TRBV13 CASSPSAGGSADTQYF TGTGCCAGCAGCCCCTCAGCGGGAGGTAGTGCAGATACGCAGTATTTT
TRBD1 once TRBJ2-1 TRBV11-3 CASSLRGTGGNEQFF TGTGCCAGCAGCTTACGAGGGACAGGGGGCAATGAGCAGTTCTTC
TRBD2 NA TRBJ2-1 TRBV7-9 CASSRSGGSGDEQFF TGTGCCAGCAGCCGATCAGGCGGGAGTGGCGATGAGCAGTTCTTC
NA NA TRBJ1-2 TRBV29-1 CSVRDSTPGSLYTF TGCAGCGTTAGGGATTCGACTCCCGGGAGTCTTTACACCTTC
TRBD1 NA TRBJ2-1 TRBV2 CASKGSEGGCEQFF TGTGCCAGCAAGGGGTCGGAAGGGGGCTGTGAGCAGTTCTTC
TRBD2 once TRBJ2-1 TRBV28 CASSYPGLAGGGNEQFF TGTGCCAGCAGTTATCCGGGACTAGCGGGAGGAGGGAATGAGCAGTTCTTC
NA NA TRBJ1-1 TRBV11-2 CASSLEQPGNTEAFF TGTGCCAGCAGCTTAGAGCAGCCGGGGAACACTGAAGCTTTCTTT
TRBD2 NA TRBJ2-7 TRBV7-9 CASSLGEAGAYEQYF TGTGCCAGCAGCTTAGGCGAGGCGGGAGCCTACGAGCAGTACTTC
TRBD1 NA TRBJ2-7 TRBV5-1 CASSPLGQGAYEQYF TGCGCCAGCAGCCCTCTAGGACAGGGGGCCTACGAGCAGTACTTC
TRBD1 NA TRBJ2-5 TRBV27 CASSLSLRQGETQYF TGTGCCAGCAGTTTATCGTTGCGACAGGGGGAGACCCAGTACTTC
NA once TRBJ1-2 TRBV19 CASSIVGWVYGYTF TGTGCCAGTAGTATAGTCGGGTGGGTCTATGGCTACACCTTC
TRBD2 NA TRBJ2-7 TRBV2 CASMETSGLLEQYF TGTGCCAGCATGGAAACTAGCGGCCTGTTGGAGCAGTACTTC
TRBD2 NA TRBJ2-2 TRBV4-1 CASSQVAGSTGELFF TGCGCCAGCAGCCAGGTAGCGGGGTCCACCGGGGAGCTGTTTTTT
TRBD2 few TRBJ2-3 TRBV6-4 CASSRTSGSTDTQYF TGTGCCAGCAGTCGGACTAGCGGGAGCACAGATACGCAGTATTTT
TRBD1 NA TRBJ1-1 TRBV19 CASSMTGGASEAFF TGTGCCAGTAGTATGACAGGGGGCGCGTCTGAAGCTTTCTTT
NA NA TRBJ2-7 TRBV5-1 CASSLNLDSNEQYF TGCGCCAGCAGCCTAAACCTCGACAGTAACGAGCAGTACTTC
NA NA TRBJ2-7 TRBV6-1 CASSGDIDYEQYF TGTGCCAGCAGTGGCGACATAGACTACGAGCAGTACTTC
NA NA TRBJ2-3 TRBV6-6 CASSTIQGIGTQYF TGTGCCAGCAGTACCATACAGGGAATCGGTACGCAGTATTTT
NA NA TRBJ2-7 TRBV7-9 CASSPRHEQYF TGTGCCAGCAGCCCCAGACACGAGCAGTACTTC
TRBD2 NA TRBJ2-7 TRBV9 CASSLDSGSIGNEQYF TGTGCCAGCAGCCTCGATAGCGGGAGTATCGGCAACGAGCAGTACTTC
NA NA TRBJ2-1 TRBV6-1 CASSELAWANEQFF TGTGCCAGCAGTGAACTAGCCTGGGCAAATGAGCAGTTCTTC
NA NA TRBJ2-5 TRBV7-8 CASSQPLRGKETQYF TGTGCCAGCAGCCAACCCCTCCGGGGGAAAGAGACCCAGTACTTC
NA once TRBJ1-4 TRBV27 CATGVGEKLFF TGTGCCACCGGGGTCGGGGAAAAACTGTTTTTT